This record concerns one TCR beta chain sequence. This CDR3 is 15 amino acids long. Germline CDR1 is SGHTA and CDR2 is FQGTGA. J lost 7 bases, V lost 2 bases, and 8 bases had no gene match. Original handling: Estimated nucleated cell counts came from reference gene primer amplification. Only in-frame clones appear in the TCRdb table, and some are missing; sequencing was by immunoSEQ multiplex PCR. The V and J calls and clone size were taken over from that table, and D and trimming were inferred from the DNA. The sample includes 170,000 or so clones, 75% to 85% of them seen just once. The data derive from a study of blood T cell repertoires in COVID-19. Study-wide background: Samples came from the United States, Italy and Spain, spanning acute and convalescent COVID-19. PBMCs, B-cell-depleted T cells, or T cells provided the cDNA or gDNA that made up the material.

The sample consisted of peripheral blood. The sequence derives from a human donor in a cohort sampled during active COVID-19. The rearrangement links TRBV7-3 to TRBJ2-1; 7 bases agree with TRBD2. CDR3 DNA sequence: TGTGCCAGCAGCTTACAGGCGGGAGTGTGGAATGAGCAGTTCTTC. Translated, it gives CASSLQAGVWNEQFF.